The clone carrying this T cell receptor (beta chain) was counted between two and nine times. The target antigen is unknown. There were TCR beta CDR3 regions amplified from RNA transcripts. TCR CDR3 underwent first-round RT-PCR with the HTBI primer set. TCRdb ran MiXCR on the multiplex PCR reads and lists one entry per CDR3 protein. The sample lists about 540,000 distinct CDR3 sequences, just over 45% occurring once. The sample originates from a study of T cells in Graves' hyperthyroidism and ophthalmopathy. Study observations and caveats: Within blood appeared most thyroid clonotypes that had expanded above 0.001.

The source is a woman aged 18-29 years with Graves' hyperthyroidism. The source material was peripheral blood or thyroid tissue (not recorded which).

The CDR3 DNA is TGCAGCGTTGAAGCCCCAAAAGGGGCTGTCACTGAAGCTTTCTTT. This sequence encodes CSVEAPKGAVTEAFF. This sequence joins TRBV29-1 and TRBJ1-1; possible D gene TRBD1, 5 bases. The V end lost 1 base, the J end lost 4 bases, and 16 bases lay between the germline ends. The germline V gene encodes CDR1 SQVTM and CDR2 ANQGSEA. The CDR3 consists of 15 residues.